This TCR beta chain was captured by sequencing in a study of blood T cells in healthy people across ages. Healthy individuals of Caucasian origin from Russia, aged about 6 to 95, served as donors. Primers used in a second PCR of about 6 to 11 cycles were a sample-barcoded 5' primer and a J-beta primer mix. One entry per CDR3 protein results from TCRdb running MiXCR on the 5' RACE reads. The repertoire holds some 890,000 distinct CDR3 sequences, almost 30% seen once, with roughly 10% in the top ten. This clonotype was detected once. These sequences were also reported in another study, on T cells of mothers and their children. According to that study: The study found slightly higher but non-significant overlap in related versus unrelated mother-child pairs.

Sequences were obtained from blood. This TCR derives from a woman aged 35 to 49 in good health.

CDR3 coding DNA: TGCGCCAGCAGCCCAGTCAACATACAGGGGTTCACCGGGGAGCTGTTTTTT. The encoded protein is CASSPVNIQGFTGELFF. The gene calls are TRBV4-1 and TRBJ2-2; TRBD1 matches 7 bases. CDR3 length: 17 amino acids. The V segment lost 4 bases and the J segment 4 bases; nucleotides outside the gene matches: 12. In germline, CDR1 is MGHRA, CDR2 YSYEKL.